This T cell receptor beta chain is drawn from a study of shared clonotypes between healthy human individuals. Here immunoSEQ multiplex PCR was the method, and the copy in TCRdb shows in-frame clones only, minus some. Among roughly 530,000 clones listed, around 96% were seen once. The CDR3 runs 15 residues. Germline lookup yields CDR1 SGHRS and CDR2 YFSETQ. Trimming took 2 bases from V and 10 from J; bases not matched to a gene: 6. The sequenced material came from naive CD4+ T cells sorted from blood. Subset here: CD45RA+ positively selected. The source is a woman aged 30 to 39 in good health. The chain uses TRBV5-1 and TRBJ2-1; 13 bases match TRBD2. CDR3 sequence (DNA): TGCGCCAGCAGCTTTACTAGCGGGAGGGCCGGGGAGCAGTTCTTC. It specifies CASSFTSGRAGEQFF.